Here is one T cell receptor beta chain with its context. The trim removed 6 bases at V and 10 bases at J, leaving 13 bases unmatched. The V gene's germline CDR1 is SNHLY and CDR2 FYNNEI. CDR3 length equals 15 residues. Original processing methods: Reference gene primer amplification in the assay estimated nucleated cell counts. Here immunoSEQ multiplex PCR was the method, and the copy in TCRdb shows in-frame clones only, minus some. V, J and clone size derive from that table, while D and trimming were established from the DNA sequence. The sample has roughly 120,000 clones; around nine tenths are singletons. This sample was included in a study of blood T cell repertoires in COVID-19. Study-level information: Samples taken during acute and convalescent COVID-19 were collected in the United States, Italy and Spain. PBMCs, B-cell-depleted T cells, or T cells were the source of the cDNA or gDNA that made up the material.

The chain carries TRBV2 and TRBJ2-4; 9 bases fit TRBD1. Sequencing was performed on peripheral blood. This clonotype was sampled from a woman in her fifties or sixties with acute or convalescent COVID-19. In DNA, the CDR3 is TGTGCCAGCAGCCGTCCCGGGACAGGGTTGGGGATTCAGTACTTC. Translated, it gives CASSRPGTGLGIQYF. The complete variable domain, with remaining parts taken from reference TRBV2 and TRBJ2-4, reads EPEVTQTPSHQVTQMGQEVILRCVPISNHLYFYWYRQILGQKVEFLVSFYNNEISEKSEIFDDQFSVERPDGSNFTLKIRSTKLEDSAMYFCASSRPGTGLGIQYFGAGTRLSVL.